One sample yielded the 8 T cell receptor beta chains listed below, sequenced in a study of cytomegalovirus exposure and HLA in healthy donors. Primers included in the PCR were 60 Vbeta and 13 Jbeta primers. Profiling relied on immunoSEQ multiplex PCR, and the TCRdb table lists in-frame clones only, not all of them. The sample carries over 100,000 clones, 77% recorded once. Specimen: PBMCs. The receptors derive from a male donor in good health and CMV-seropositive.

The J gene is TRBJ1-2, the V gene TRBV23-1; D is ambiguous. TRBV23-1 is treated as an ORF (open reading frame) with a function not yet certain. The V and J ends lost 3 bases and 2 bases respectively, with 13 bases between them. The CDR3 length is 15 residues. The CDR3 is CASSHRRTLNYGYTF. As DNA, the CDR3 is TGCGCCAGCAGTCATCGGAGGACTTTAAACTATGGCTACACCTTC.

The V call is TRBV28, the J call TRBJ1-4; 8 bases fit TRBD1. There are 14 residues in the CDR3. Germline values: CDR1 MDHEN, CDR2 SYDVKM. V lost 8 bases, J lost 11 bases, and 13 bases stayed unmatched. CDR3 region: CASGSPEQGDKLFF. The CDR3 nucleotides are TGTGCCAGCGGATCACCGGAACAGGGGGACAAACTGTTTTTT.

The gene calls are TRBV4-1 and TRBJ2-2, with D maybe TRBD1 (5 bases). This CDR3 spans 17 amino acids. Germline V lookup: CDR1 MGHRA, CDR2 YSYEKL. The V end lost 0 bases, the J end lost 0 bases, and 11 bases lay between the germline ends. The CDR3 spells CASSQEGQGSNTGELFF. The CDR3, as DNA: TGCGCCAGCAGCCAAGAGGGGCAGGGTTCGAACACCGGGGAGCTGTTTTTT.

V and J are TRBV6-5 and TRBJ1-6; weak D call: TRBD1 (6 bases). Between the trimmed V and J ends, which lost 5 bases and 6 bases, there was a span of 11 bases. The germline V gene encodes CDR1 MNHEY and CDR2 SVGAGI. The CDR3 has 14 amino acids. In DNA form, the CDR3 reads TGTGCCAGCAGTCCTGGACAGATTAATTCACCCCTCCACTTT. It codes for CASSPGQINSPLHF.

The chain couples TRBV30 to TRBJ1-5; D not resolved. V lost 0 bases and J lost 7, with 13 bases in between. Germline CDR1 GTSNPN, CDR2 SVGIG (reference sequence). CDR3 size: 14 residues. CDR3 sequence: CAWSVQYGRQPQHF. CDR3 coding DNA: TGTGCCTGGAGTGTACAATATGGGAGGCAGCCCCAGCATTTT.

The V call is TRBV7-8, the J call TRBJ2-1; 13 nucleotides agree with TRBD2. The CDR3 extends over 13 amino acids. Germline V gene sequence: CDR1 SGHVS, CDR2 FQNEAQ. J lost 14 bases, V lost 4 bases, and 5 bases had no gene match. The CDR3 DNA reads TGTGCCAGCAGCTCGGGACTAGCGGGGTGTAAGTTCTTC. This sequence encodes CASSSGLAGCKFF.

The V and J genes are TRBV6-1 and TRBJ2-3; 8 positions agree with TRBD1. This CDR3 is built from 14 residues. Germline assignment: CDR1 MNHNS and CDR2 SASEGT. With V trimmed by 10 bases and J by 1 base, 7 bases remained unmatched. CDR3 nucleotides: TGTGCCATCGAAACAGGGGGAGGCACAGATACGCAGTATTTT. This translates into CAIETGGGTDTQYF.

The CDR3 here is CASSSRLAVRGDTQYF. The CDR3 nucleotides read TGTGCCAGCAGCTCGAGACTAGCCGTGAGAGGAGATACGCAGTATTTT. This chain uses TRBV7-6 with TRBJ2-3, with 7 bases identical to TRBD2. J lost 5 bases, V lost 4 bases, and 12 bases had no gene match. CDR1 and CDR2 from the germline V gene are SGHVS and FNYEAQ. The CDR3 totals 16 residues.